What follows are 22 T cell receptor beta chains derived from one specimen sequenced in a study of T cells in Graves' hyperthyroidism and ophthalmopathy. Amplified regions were TCR beta CDR3 sequences from RNA transcripts. A set of HTBI primers served as the primers for a first-round RT-PCR of the TCR CDR3. TCRdb re-analysed the multiplex PCR reads in MiXCR, keeping a single row per CDR3 protein. The table lists 600,000 to 650,000 distinct CDR3 sequences, around 15% of them singletons, with around 3.9% in the top ten. The material sequenced was blood. Receptors originate from a woman aged 25 to 45 with Graves' hyperthyroidism.

This clonotype was seen repeatedly, ten times or more. This sequence joins TRBV28 and TRBJ2-1, with 8 bases lining up with TRBD2. The length of the CDR3 is 16 residues. Germline V gene lookup returns CDR1 MDHEN and CDR2 SYDVKM. Trimming removed 6 bases from V and 4 bases from J; junction bases left unmatched: 11. This CDR3 reads CASSPIGVAGYNEQFF. The CDR3 DNA reads as TGTGCCAGCAGCCCAATTGGGGTAGCGGGGTACAATGAGCAGTTCTTC.

This clonotype was seen many times. At one end, the junction sequence differs from germline, possibly due to a read error. This sequence joins TRBV20-1 and TRBJ2-7, with 7 bases lining up with TRBD2. In germline, CDR1 is DFQATT, CDR2 SNEGSKA (reference sequence). This CDR3 is built from 13 residues. CDR3 region: CSARGRGSYEQYF. The CDR3 DNA reads as TGCAGTGCAAGAGGGAGGGGATCCTACGAGCAGTACTTC.

CDR3 DNA sequence: TGTGCCAGCAGTGGGACCAACACAGATACGCAGTATTTT. It encodes CASSGTNTDTQYF. The genes are TRBV2 and TRBJ2-3; D not certain. Trimming left V 4 bases short and J 2 bases short, with 7 bases between. The CDR3 loop spans 13 amino acids. Germline V gene data show CDR1 as SNHLY and CDR2 as FYNNEI.

This clonotype has at least ten counts. This chain uses TRBV28 with TRBJ1-6; TRBD1 matches 9 bases. This CDR3 has 14 amino acids. Germline trimming cut 6 bases from V and 6 bases from J; bases unmatched to any gene: 3. Germline CDR1 reads MDHEN; CDR2 reads SYDVKM. CDR3 region: CASRWDRANSPLHF. For the CDR3, the DNA is TGTGCCAGCAGATGGGACAGGGCTAATTCACCCCTCCACTTT. Looking up the rest from reference TRBV28 and TRBJ1-6 gives the full variable domain: DVKVTQSSRYLVKRTGEKVFLECVQDMDHENMFWYRQDPGLGLRLIYFSYDVKMKEKGDIPEGYSVSREKKERFSLILESASTNQTSMYLCASRWDRANSPLHFGNGTRLTVT.

This clonotype was seen ten or more times. The gene calls are TRBV30 and TRBJ1-2; 7 nucleotides agree with TRBD1. The germline V gene encodes CDR1 GTSNPN and CDR2 SVGIG (reference sequence). With 6 bases clipped from V and 5 bases from J, the junction kept 15 bases outside the gene matches. CDR3 length: 15 residues. The CDR3 reads CACLPSDRNAYGYTF. In DNA, the CDR3 is TGTGCCTGCCTCCCCTCGGACAGGAATGCTTATGGCTACACCTTC.

This clonotype came up many times. The genes are TRBV18 and TRBJ2-3, with 14 positions matching TRBD2. Trimming took 2 bases from V and 6 from J; bases not matched to a gene: 4. Germline assignment: CDR1 KGHSH and CDR2 LQKENI. This CDR3 contains 16 residues. The CDR3 spells CASSPRGLAGADTQYF. For the CDR3, the DNA is TGTGCCAGCTCACCAAGGGGACTAGCGGGAGCTGATACGCAGTATTTT.

This clonotype was detected only a few times. The chain has TRBV9 and TRBJ2-7; TRBD2 matches 14 bases. V trimming: 4 bases; J trimming: 6 bases; junction bases outside the gene matches: 15. The germline gives CDR1 SGDLS, CDR2 YYNGEE. This CDR3 contains 18 residues. CDR3: CASSSGGGTSGRSGEQYF. The CDR3 coding sequence is TGTGCCAGCAGCTCCGGGGGAGGGACTAGCGGGAGATCGGGCGAGCAGTACTTC.

The chain recombines TRBV14 with TRBJ2-1; 13 bases are shared with TRBD2. The V gene's germline CDR1 is SGHDN and CDR2 FVKESK. The CDR3 has 16 residues. After removal of 6 bases from V and 10 bases from J, the junction contained 12 bases not matched to a gene. CDR3 nucleotides: TGTGCCAGCAGGACGGGACTAGCGGGACCCCGCAGGGAGCAGTTCTTC. It specifies CASRTGLAGPRREQFF.

Concerning this clonotype: This may be a read error, as it is one base from a much larger clone. The rearrangement joins TRBV20-1 to TRBJ2-1; 8 bases agree with TRBD2. The CDR3 extends over 17 amino acids. The V and J ends lost 0 bases and 1 base, in that order; junction bases with no gene match: 8. Germline CDR1 and CDR2: DFQATT and SNEGSKA (reference sequence). The CDR3 region has the DNA TGCAGTGCTAGAGATCAGGGTCCTAGCGGGTCCTACAATGAGCAGTTCTTC. Translating it yields CSARDQGPSGSYNEQFF.

In its sample, this clonotype was seen a few times. This chain connects TRBV7-9 to TRBJ2-7; 8 nucleotides match TRBD2. The length of the CDR3 is 15 residues. The trim removed 5 bases at V and 0 bases at J, leaving 6 bases unmatched. Germline CDR1 reads SEHNR; CDR2 reads FQNEAQ (reference sequence). The CDR3 sequence: CASSETSASSYEQYF. CDR3 sequence (DNA): TGTGCCAGCAGCGAGACTAGCGCCAGCTCCTACGAGCAGTACTTC.

The rearrangement links TRBV7-3 to TRBJ1-1; D uncertain. V dropped 1 base and J dropped 1 base, with 13 bases sitting between them. Germline lookup yields CDR1 SGHTA and CDR2 FQGTGA. The CDR3 runs 16 residues. CDR3 nucleotides: TGTGCCAGCAGCTTAAGTGCGCTTAAATCGAACACTGAAGCTTTCTTT. Encoded protein: CASSLSALKSNTEAFF.

The sample holds many counts of this clonotype. This CDR3 reads CASKFEAGPLNEQFF. The DNA for the CDR3 is TGTGCCAGCAAGTTCGAGGCGGGGCCCCTCAATGAGCAGTTCTTC. The J gene is TRBJ2-1, the V gene TRBV2, with D tentatively TRBD2 (6 bases). CDR3 length equals 15 residues. V was trimmed by 7 bases and J by 6 bases, leaving 19 bases between them. Germline CDR1 SNHLY, CDR2 FYNNEI.

This clonotype was detected only a few times. V usage is TRBV20-1 and J usage is TRBJ2-1; 7 nucleotides agree with TRBD2. The CDR3 totals 16 residues. V shed 0 bases and J 7 bases; nucleotides not matched to a gene: 12. CDR1 is DFQATT and CDR2 is SNEGSKA in the germline V gene (reference sequence). The chain's CDR3 is CSARDHRRAGGNEQFF. Here the CDR3 DNA reads TGCAGTGCTAGAGATCATCGGAGGGCCGGGGGGAATGAGCAGTTCTTC.

The chain is built from TRBV6-1 and TRBJ2-2; possibly TRBD1 for D (6 bases). Deletions cut 11 bases from V and 3 bases from J, with 13 bases between. The CDR3 loop spans 13 amino acids. Germline V CDR1 and CDR2: MNHNS, SASEGT. CDR3 residues: CAWLSGDTGELFF. DNA for the CDR3: TGTGCCTGGCTTTCAGGGGACACCGGGGAGCTGTTTTTT.

This clonotype showed up many times. The chain links TRBV12-3 or TRBV12-4 to TRBJ2-2; a weak D match, TRBD1 (6 bases). This CDR3 contains 16 residues. V was shortened by 6 bases and J by 3 bases, with 17 bases between the two germline ends. CDR3 coding DNA: TGTGCCAGCAGGGCTCAGGGGCAAAGGGACACCGGGGAGCTGTTTTTT. Encoded protein: CASRAQGQRDTGELFF.

The rearrangement joins TRBV2 to TRBJ2-1, with 8 bases aligning to TRBD2. Losses at the gene ends were 11 bases for V and 10 bases for J; bases not matched to a gene: 16. Germline V gives CDR1 SNHLY, CDR2 FYNNEI. This CDR3 is built from 14 residues. The CDR3 loop reads CAGGGAGARGEQFF. The CDR3 nucleotides read TGTGCCGGGGGGGGAGCGGGAGCTCGCGGCGAGCAGTTCTTC.

Only a few counts were recorded for this clonotype. V gene TRBV6-1 combines with J gene TRBJ1-1, with a possible D match to TRBD1 (6 bases). CDR3 length: 13 residues. Per the germline V gene, CDR1 is MNHNS and CDR2 is SASEGT. The V and J ends lost 6 bases and 6 bases respectively, with 14 bases between them. In DNA form, the CDR3 reads TGTGCCAGCAGCCATACAGGGTACCCTGAAGCTTTCTTT. This gives the protein CASSHTGYPEAFF.

This clonotype was recorded at least ten times. The rearrangement joins TRBV6-1 to TRBJ1-6, with a possible D match to TRBD1 (5 bases). CDR1 is MNHNS, CDR2 SASEGT, per germline. Between the trimmed V and J ends, which lost 5 bases and 6 bases, there was a span of 17 bases. The CDR3 contains 16 residues. The CDR3 sequence is CASSLAVRDGNSPLHF. CDR3 DNA sequence: TGTGCCAGCAGTTTAGCCGTCCGGGACGGTAATTCACCCCTCCACTTT.

In its sample, this clonotype was seen a few times. The chain links TRBV6-2 or TRBV6-3 to TRBJ2-3; maybe TRBD2 (6 bases). The V end lost 4 bases, the J end lost 2 bases, and 10 bases lay between the germline ends. The CDR3 runs 14 residues. CDR1 is MNHEY, CDR2 SVGEGT, per germline. As DNA, the CDR3 is TGTGCCAGCAGTTCCGCGGGATTCACAGATACGCAGTATTTT. As protein: CASSSAGFTDTQYF.

A few counts support this clonotype. The CDR3 sequence is CASSLNRGDEQYF. The CDR3 DNA sequence: TGTGCCAGCAGTTTGAACAGGGGTGACGAGCAGTACTTC. This rearrangement joins TRBV28 to TRBJ2-7; 7 nucleotides align to TRBD1. CDR3 length: 13 residues. The germline gives CDR1 MDHEN, CDR2 SYDVKM. V trimming: 3 bases; J trimming: 5 bases; junction bases outside the gene matches: 4.

This clonotype has a count of ten or more. The chain uses TRBV28 and TRBJ1-2; D is ambiguous. Germline V CDR1 and CDR2: MDHEN, SYDVKM. The V and J ends lost 6 bases and 3 bases respectively, with 14 bases between them. The CDR3 is 14 residues long. CDR3 amino acids: CASSPPREDYGYTF. CDR3 in DNA: TGTGCCAGCAGCCCCCCGAGGGAAGACTATGGCTACACCTTC.

The CDR3 nucleotides read TGTGCCAGCAGTAACCGGGACAGGGGCACCGGGGAGCTGTTTTTT. Amino acid sequence: CASSNRDRGTGELFF. This chain joins TRBV2 and TRBJ2-2, with 10 bases lining up with TRBD1. CDR1 SNHLY and CDR2 FYNNEI come from the germline V gene. V was pared by 5 bases and J by 4 bases, with 4 bases of the junction left unmatched. CDR3 size: 15 residues.